This is a list of T cell receptor beta chains from one sample in a study of blood T cell repertoires in COVID-19. Libraries were prepared by immunoSEQ multiplex PCR; TCRdb keeps only in-frame clonotypes and omits some of them. This table holds about 100,000 clones, more than 85% found once. The sequenced sample consisted of peripheral blood. The receptors come from a man aged 55 to 69 with acute or convalescent COVID-19. Both conserved end residues are part of each CDR3. The D gene is left open where the match is weak. Size is stated for part of the rows, as once, few or many counts, or as a class when the clone is expanded.

D gene	J gene	clone size	V gene	CDR3 protein	CDR3 DNA
.	TRBJ2-7	.	TRBV30	CAWGHSYEQYF	TGTGCCTGGGGTCACTCCTACGAGCAGTACTTC
.	TRBJ1-3	.	TRBV29-1	CSVGLTSGNTIYF	TGCAGCGTTGGACTGACCTCTGGAAACACCATATATTTT
TRBD2	TRBJ2-1	.	TRBV2	CASSGSGSGNEQFF	TGTGCCAGCAGTGGTAGCGGGAGTGGTAATGAGCAGTTCTTC
TRBD2	TRBJ2-1	.	TRBV6-1	CASSEAHTSGRNEQFF	TGTGCCAGCAGTGAAGCGCATACTAGCGGGAGAAATGAGCAGTTCTTC
TRBD1	TRBJ1-2	.	TRBV9	CASSSGQGFKGYTF	TGTGCCAGCAGCTCCGGACAGGGGTTTAAGGGCTACACCTTC
TRBD1	TRBJ1-5	.	TRBV5-5	CASSPLWDRNQPQHF	TGTGCCAGCAGCCCGCTCTGGGACAGGAATCAGCCCCAGCATTTT
.	TRBJ2-7	.	TRBV14	CASSQDWHEQYF	TGTGCCAGCAGCCAAGATTGGCACGAGCAGTACTTC
.	TRBJ1-1	.	TRBV4-2	CASSQAGLNTEAFF	TGTGCCAGCAGCCAGGCGGGACTGAACACTGAAGCTTTCTTT
.	TRBJ1-6	.	TRBV6-6	CASSNGQPYNSPLHF	TGTGCCAGCAGTAATGGACAGCCTTATAATTCACCCCTCCACTTT
TRBD2	TRBJ2-7	.	TRBV5-1	CASSWTSGDYEQYF	TGCGCCAGCAGCTGGACTAGCGGTGACTACGAGCAGTACTTC
TRBD1	TRBJ2-2	.	TRBV6-5	CASTGTGGTGELFF	TGTGCCAGCACTGGGACAGGGGGGACCGGGGAGCTGTTTTTT
.	TRBJ2-7	.	TRBV2	CASSEHSYEQYF	TGTGCCAGCAGTGAGCACAGCTACGAGCAGTACTTC
TRBD1	TRBJ1-4	.	TRBV7-9	CASSLAGTGWNEKLFF	TGTGCCAGCAGCTTAGCGGGGACAGGGTGGAATGAAAAACTGTTTTTT
.	TRBJ2-5	.	TRBV28	CASSNDRIQETQYF	TGTGCCAGCAGTAACGACAGGATACAAGAGACCCAGTACTTC
.	TRBJ2-7	.	TRBV5-1	CASSLEQQTYEQYF	TGCGCCAGCAGCTTGGAACAGCAGACCTACGAGCAGTACTTC
TRBD1	TRBJ1-2	.	TRBV2	CASSELGRTGSYGYTF	TGTGCCAGCAGTGAATTAGGCCGGACAGGATCCTATGGCTACACCTTC
TRBD1	TRBJ1-6	once	TRBV7-9	CASSLGGQGDSPLHF	TGTGCCAGCAGCTTAGGGGGACAGGGCGATTCACCCCTCCACTTT
.	TRBJ2-1	.	TRBV6-5	CASTSLEAGDNEQFF	TGTGCCAGCACCTCCCTCGAAGCAGGGGACAATGAGCAGTTCTTC
TRBD2	TRBJ2-5	.	TRBV5-1	CASSASGSTVGETQYF	TGCGCCAGCAGCGCTAGCGGGAGTACTGTTGGAGAGACCCAGTACTTC
TRBD2	TRBJ2-1	.	TRBV5-4	CASSLVGLGSSYNEQFF	TGTGCCAGCAGCTTGGTGGGACTAGGAAGCTCCTACAATGAGCAGTTCTTC
TRBD1	TRBJ1-2	.	TRBV6-6	CASSYNRGFNDYTF	TGTGCCAGCAGTTATAACAGGGGGTTCAATGACTACACCTTC
TRBD2	TRBJ2-1	.	TRBV19	CASSIRTGLIRAGGYNEQFF	TGTGCCAGTAGTATCCGAACAGGGCTAATTCGAGCGGGAGGCTACAATGAGCAGTTCTTC
.	TRBJ1-1	.	TRBV10-3	CAISESLGQGTAFF	TGTGCCATCAGTGAGTCGCTTGGGCAGGGAACCGCTTTCTTT
.	TRBJ2-3	few	TRBV2	CASSVTSDTQYF	TGTGCCAGCAGTGTCACATCTGATACGCAGTATTTT
TRBD1	TRBJ1-5	.	TRBV28	CASSPTGLGQPQHF	TGTGCCAGCAGCCCGACAGGGTTGGGTCAGCCCCAGCATTTT
.	TRBJ2-1	.	TRBV7-3	CASSSQGMPYNEQFF	TGTGCCAGCAGTTCACAGGGTATGCCCTACAATGAGCAGTTCTTC
TRBD1	TRBJ2-1	.	TRBV6-5	CASSYTGTGGRNEQFF	TGTGCCAGCAGTTATACCGGGACAGGGGGCAGGAATGAGCAGTTCTTC